A selection of T cell receptor beta chains follows, all from one sample in a study of T-cell memory formation after mild COVID-19. MiXCR, applied by TCRdb to the 5' RACE reads, yields one record per CDR3 protein. The table includes almost 350,000 distinct CDR3 sequences, approximately 22% detected once. The source material was PBMCs or a T cell subset sorted from them (not recorded which). Receptors originate from a young man who had mild COVID-19 (a few samples of this study predate the infection). Cell type and time point are not known. The CDR3 runs from the conserved cysteine through the conserved F or W. A D gene is named only where the DNA matches it firmly. Part of the rows lack a size; the others show once, few, many or a class for expanded clones.

j_call: TRBJ1-2; d_call: -; clone_size: -; v_call: TRBV12-3/TRBV12-4; cdr3_nt: TGTGCCAGCAGCGAACGGGGTCTTGGCTACACCTTC; cdr3_aa: CASSERGLGYTF
j_call: TRBJ2-5; d_call: -; clone_size: few; v_call: TRBV7-2; cdr3_nt: TGTGCCAGCAGCCCCGCCGGAGGGAGAGAGACCCAGTACTTC; cdr3_aa: CASSPAGGRETQYF
j_call: TRBJ2-7; d_call: TRBD2; clone_size: -; v_call: TRBV12-3/TRBV12-4; cdr3_nt: TGTGCCAGCAGTAGGACTAGCGGGGACTACTACGAGCAGTACTTC; cdr3_aa: CASSRTSGDYYEQYF
j_call: TRBJ2-5; d_call: TRBD1; clone_size: few; v_call: TRBV5-1; cdr3_nt: TGCGCCAGCAGCTTGGTGGGACAGGGTGACCAAGAGACCCAGTACTTC; cdr3_aa: CASSLVGQGDQETQYF
j_call: TRBJ1-6; d_call: -; clone_size: -; v_call: TRBV7-8; cdr3_nt: TGTGCCAGCAGCTTTGAGGACCGAACCTATAATTCACCCCTCCACTTT; cdr3_aa: CASSFEDRTYNSPLHF
j_call: TRBJ1-2; d_call: -; clone_size: -; v_call: TRBV12-3/TRBV12-4; cdr3_nt: TGTGCCAGCAGGCAAAGACAACGGGATTTATATGGCTACACCTTC; cdr3_aa: CASRQRQRDLYGYTF
j_call: TRBJ1-1; d_call: -; clone_size: -; v_call: TRBV29-1; cdr3_nt: TGCAGCGGCAGGGGATACACTGAAGCTTTCTTT; cdr3_aa: CSGRGYTEAFF
j_call: TRBJ2-3; d_call: TRBD2; clone_size: few; v_call: TRBV7-9; cdr3_nt: TGTGCCAGCAGCCCAGGACTAGCGGCGTACACAGATACGCAGTATTTT; cdr3_aa: CASSPGLAAYTDTQYF
j_call: TRBJ2-3; d_call: -; clone_size: -; v_call: TRBV6-1; cdr3_nt: TGTGCCAGCAGGCGGGGATACACAGATACGCAGTATTTT; cdr3_aa: CASRRGYTDTQYF
j_call: TRBJ2-7; d_call: -; clone_size: -; v_call: TRBV20-1; cdr3_nt: TGCAGTGCTAGAGACGGCCCCTACGAGCAGTACTTC; cdr3_aa: CSARDGPYEQYF
j_call: TRBJ1-1; d_call: -; clone_size: -; v_call: TRBV5-4; cdr3_nt: TGTGCCAGCAGCTCGGGGGGTAATACAGGCACTGAAGCTTTCTTT; cdr3_aa: CASSSGGNTGTEAFF
j_call: TRBJ2-7; d_call: TRBD2; clone_size: many; v_call: TRBV5-8; cdr3_nt: TGTGCCAGCAGCTTAGGACTAGCGGACTCCTACGAGCAGTACTTC; cdr3_aa: CASSLGLADSYEQYF
j_call: TRBJ2-2; d_call: -; clone_size: few; v_call: TRBV20-1; cdr3_nt: TGCAGTGCTAGGGGACTCCACCGGGGCGGGCTGTTTTTT; cdr3_aa: CSARGLHRGGLFF
j_call: TRBJ1-5; d_call: -; clone_size: -; v_call: TRBV6-5; cdr3_nt: TGTGCCAGCAGTTACTCCCTAGTAAGCAATCAGCCCCAGCATTTT; cdr3_aa: CASSYSLVSNQPQHF
j_call: TRBJ1-2; d_call: TRBD1; clone_size: -; v_call: TRBV6-5; cdr3_nt: TGTGCCAGCAGGAATCAGGGACAGTCGGGCGGCACTAACTATGGCTACACCTTC; cdr3_aa: CASRNQGQSGGTNYGYTF
j_call: TRBJ2-1; d_call: -; clone_size: many; v_call: TRBV6-4; cdr3_nt: TGTGCCAGCTCGACTAACCCCTACAATGAGCAGTTCTTC; cdr3_aa: CASSTNPYNEQFF
j_call: TRBJ1-5; d_call: -; clone_size: many; v_call: TRBV2; cdr3_nt: TGTGCCAGCACCTTCTCAGAGAATCAGCCCCAGCATTTT; cdr3_aa: CASTFSENQPQHF
j_call: TRBJ1-5; d_call: -; clone_size: -; v_call: TRBV5-1; cdr3_nt: TGCGCCAGCAGCGCCGGGACGGGCGATCAGCCCCAGCATTTT; cdr3_aa: CASSAGTGDQPQHF
j_call: TRBJ2-7; d_call: TRBD2; clone_size: -; v_call: TRBV12-3/TRBV12-4; cdr3_nt: TGTGCCAGCAGTCGTAGCGGGGGGAGCTACGAGCAGTACTTC; cdr3_aa: CASSRSGGSYEQYF
j_call: TRBJ2-4; d_call: -; clone_size: few; v_call: TRBV6-5; cdr3_nt: TGTGCCAGCAGTTACTTCGGCGGGGGCCTAAAAAACATTCAGTACTTC; cdr3_aa: CASSYFGGGLKNIQYF
j_call: TRBJ2-2; d_call: TRBD1; clone_size: -; v_call: TRBV24-1; cdr3_nt: TGTGCCACCAGTGATTCTGGACAGGGGTACACCGGGGAGCTGTTTTTT; cdr3_aa: CATSDSGQGYTGELFF
j_call: TRBJ2-3; d_call: -; clone_size: -; v_call: TRBV9; cdr3_nt: TGTGCCAGCAGCGTAGCCGGGGCCAAAGATACGCAGTATTTT; cdr3_aa: CASSVAGAKDTQYF
j_call: TRBJ1-5; d_call: -; clone_size: many; v_call: TRBV2; cdr3_nt: TGTGCCAGCAATGATTTTGGCAATCAGCCCCAGCATTTT; cdr3_aa: CASNDFGNQPQHF
j_call: TRBJ2-2; d_call: -; clone_size: -; v_call: TRBV10-3; cdr3_nt: TGTGCCATCAGTTTGGGGACCCTCACCGGGGAGCTGTTTTTT; cdr3_aa: CAISLGTLTGELFF
j_call: TRBJ1-1; d_call: TRBD1; clone_size: -; v_call: TRBV5-5; cdr3_nt: TGTGCCAGCAGCCCTCGGCCTCGACAGGGGGGGGACAACACTGAAGCTTTCTTT; cdr3_aa: CASSPRPRQGGDNTEAFF
j_call: TRBJ2-1; d_call: TRBD1; clone_size: few; v_call: TRBV4-3; cdr3_nt: TGCGCCAGCAGCCAAGGGCTGGACAGGGGCTACAATGAGCAGTTCTTC; cdr3_aa: CASSQGLDRGYNEQFF
j_call: TRBJ2-7; d_call: -; clone_size: -; v_call: TRBV2; cdr3_nt: TGTGCCAGCAGTTTCCTGGAAACCCTGGGGTACGAGCAGTACTTC; cdr3_aa: CASSFLETLGYEQYF
j_call: TRBJ1-1; d_call: -; clone_size: -; v_call: TRBV5-1; cdr3_nt: TGCGCCAGCAGCTTGAGGACTAACACTGAAGCTTTCTTT; cdr3_aa: CASSLRTNTEAFF
j_call: TRBJ1-2; d_call: -; clone_size: many; v_call: TRBV7-9; cdr3_nt: TGTGCCAGCAGCGGGCAGGGCTATGGCTACACCTTC; cdr3_aa: CASSGQGYGYTF
j_call: TRBJ2-3; d_call: TRBD2; clone_size: few; v_call: TRBV4-3; cdr3_nt: TGCGCCAGCAGCCAAGATCGCGGGGGGGCTCCAGATACGCAGTATTTT; cdr3_aa: CASSQDRGGAPDTQYF
j_call: TRBJ2-5; d_call: -; clone_size: few; v_call: TRBV4-1; cdr3_nt: TGCGCCAGCAGCCAAGTATGGCAACCTCTCGGAGAGACCCAGTACTTC; cdr3_aa: CASSQVWQPLGETQYF
j_call: TRBJ1-5; d_call: TRBD1; clone_size: few; v_call: TRBV11-2; cdr3_nt: TGTGCCAGCAGCCAGACAGGGGGTAGGAGCAATCAGCCCCAGCATTTT; cdr3_aa: CASSQTGGRSNQPQHF
j_call: TRBJ2-7; d_call: -; clone_size: few; v_call: TRBV6-5; cdr3_nt: TGTGCCAGCAGTCCCCCCAACGGGGTAGAGCAGTACTTC; cdr3_aa: CASSPPNGVEQYF
j_call: TRBJ1-1; d_call: TRBD1; clone_size: -; v_call: TRBV5-1; cdr3_nt: TGCGCCAGCAGGGAATCCTGGACAGGCGAAGCTTTCTTT; cdr3_aa: CASRESWTGEAFF
j_call: TRBJ2-3; d_call: TRBD2; clone_size: few; v_call: TRBV12-3/TRBV12-4; cdr3_nt: TGTGCCAGCAGTTTGGATGCGGGGGGGTCTGGCACAGATACGCAGTATTTT; cdr3_aa: CASSLDAGGSGTDTQYF
j_call: TRBJ2-7; d_call: TRBD1; clone_size: few; v_call: TRBV10-1; cdr3_nt: TGCGCCACCTCCCGGGACAGTCTCGGAGAGCAGTACTTC; cdr3_aa: CATSRDSLGEQYF
j_call: TRBJ1-2; d_call: -; clone_size: -; v_call: TRBV7-9; cdr3_nt: TGTGCCAGCAGCCTTGAAGCGCCCACCTTC; cdr3_aa: CASSLEAPTF
j_call: TRBJ2-2; d_call: -; clone_size: few; v_call: TRBV20-1; cdr3_nt: TGCAGTGCTAGTGAGAGGGGATTCAACACCGGGGAGCTGTTTTTT; cdr3_aa: CSASERGFNTGELFF
j_call: TRBJ2-5; d_call: -; clone_size: few; v_call: TRBV7-7; cdr3_nt: TGTGCTAGCAGCTTGACCAGGGGCTTTCAAGAGACCCAGTACTTC; cdr3_aa: CASSLTRGFQETQYF
j_call: TRBJ1-2; d_call: TRBD1; clone_size: -; v_call: TRBV7-2; cdr3_nt: TGTGCCAGCAGCTCGACGCTACAGGGGAACTATGGCTACACCTTC; cdr3_aa: CASSSTLQGNYGYTF
j_call: TRBJ2-5; d_call: TRBD2; clone_size: -; v_call: TRBV7-8; cdr3_nt: TGTGCCAGCAGCCGCGGGGGGGACCAAGAGACCCAGTACTTC; cdr3_aa: CASSRGGDQETQYF
j_call: TRBJ2-2; d_call: -; clone_size: few; v_call: TRBV12-3/TRBV12-4; cdr3_nt: TGTGCCAGCGGGGGTGGGGACTCGAACACCGGGGAGCTGTTTTTT; cdr3_aa: CASGGGDSNTGELFF
j_call: TRBJ2-4; d_call: -; clone_size: few; v_call: TRBV27; cdr3_nt: TGTGCCAGCAGTCCCAGAACAGGAAGAAAAACGGTTGGCATTCAGTACTTC; cdr3_aa: CASSPRTGRKTVGIQYF